Following are 22 T cell receptor beta chains from one sample sequenced in a study of T cell responses to AZD1222 COVID-19 vaccine. The protocol was immunoSEQ multiplex PCR, while the TCRdb copy is restricted to in-frame clones and leaves out a portion. The sample carries under 150,000 clones, 93% recorded once. Sequences were derived from peripheral blood, sampled on day 0 of AZD1222 vaccination. These receptors all come from an adult in good health.

The chain uses TRBV11-1 and TRBJ1-1; no definite D call. Germline V gene data show CDR1 as SGHAT and CDR2 as FQDESV (reference sequence). Trimming pared 1 base from V and 7 bases from J, leaving 10 bases between. The CDR3 has 13 residues. CDR3 residues: CASSLDTDLEAFF. In DNA form, the CDR3 reads TGTGCCAGCAGCTTAGATACAGATCTTGAAGCTTTCTTT.

The chain recombines TRBV6-5 with TRBJ1-3; maybe TRBD1 (6 bases). This CDR3 is 15 amino acids long. Per the germline V gene, CDR1 is MNHEY and CDR2 is SVGAGI. Trimming took 11 bases from V and 0 from J, leaving 17 bases between them. The DNA of the CDR3 is TGTGCCGTACGGACAGAAACCCACTCTGGAAACACCATATATTTT. Protein sequence: CAVRTETHSGNTIYF.

This clone has just a few counts. V gene TRBV7-2 combines with J gene TRBJ1-2; 10 positions match TRBD1. The germline gives CDR1 SGHTA, CDR2 FQGNSA. V lost 6 bases and J lost 4; bases outside the gene matches: 5. The CDR3 has 14 residues. Here the CDR3 DNA reads TGTGCCAGCAGGCCGACAGGGGGCGCCTATGGCTACACCTTC. Its protein product is CASRPTGGAYGYTF.

CDR3 sequence (DNA): TGTGCCAGCAGTCCTGACAGGTTTTGGACTGAAGCTTTCTTT. It translates to CASSPDRFWTEAFF. The gene calls are TRBV6-5 and TRBJ1-1; D may be TRBD1 (6 bases). This CDR3 is built from 14 residues. In germline, CDR1 is MNHEY, CDR2 SVGAGI. The ends were cut back, 5 bases at V and 5 bases at J, with 15 bases in the middle.

V usage is TRBV2 and J usage is TRBJ1-2, with a weak D call TRBD1 (5 bases). Germline CDR1 is SNHLY and CDR2 is FYNNEI. V lost 1 base and J lost 4, with 19 bases in between. This CDR3 region has 17 residues. The CDR3 reads CASSEGLRARGFYGYTF. The CDR3 DNA follows: TGTGCCAGCAGTGAAGGATTGCGGGCCCGGGGCTTCTATGGCTACACCTTC.

The chain recombines TRBV9 with TRBJ2-3; D unresolved. V lost 2 bases and J 0 bases, leaving 7 bases between the germline ends. CDR1 and CDR2 (germline): SGDLS, YYNGEE. CDR3 length: 14 residues. CDR3 in DNA: TGTGCCAGCAGCGTCACGACTAGCACAGATACGCAGTATTTT. Translation: CASSVTTSTDTQYF.

The count of this clone is one. This chain links TRBV6-2 or TRBV6-3 with TRBJ2-5; the D is unclear. The CDR3 covers 13 residues. V was shortened by 6 bases and J by 1 base, with 9 bases between the two germline ends. From germline, CDR1 is MNHEY and CDR2 SVGEGT. The DNA for the CDR3 is TGTGCCAGCAGCTCCGACTTCCAAGAGACCCAGTACTTC. It encodes CASSSDFQETQYF.

The rearrangement links TRBV19 to TRBJ1-1; the match to TRBD1 covers 9 bases. Germline CDR1 and CDR2: LNHDA and SQIVND (reference sequence). With V trimmed by 3 bases and J by 5 bases, 7 bases remained unmatched. The CDR3 is 15 residues long. The CDR3: CASSIGTGWGTEAFF. The CDR3 nucleotides are TGTGCCAGTAGTATTGGGACAGGGTGGGGTACTGAAGCTTTCTTT.

In the case of this clone: Here the CDR3 omits its conserved ending phenylalanine or tryptophan, so a read error is the likely source. V is TRBV3-1 (or the pseudogene TRBV3-2) and J is TRBJ1-2, with 7 bases aligning to TRBD1. CDR1 LGHDT and CDR2 YNNKEL come from the germline V gene (reference sequence). The ends lost 5 bases at V and 7 bases at J; junction bases unmatched: 10. The CDR3 has 14 amino acids. CDR3 DNA sequence: TGTGCCAGCAGCAGTCCCGGGACAGTAACTGGCTACACCTCC. Its translation: CASSSPGTVTGYTS.

V and J are TRBV11-2 and TRBJ1-6; the D is unclear. The length of the CDR3 is 14 residues. The V end was cut by 0 bases, the J end by 4 bases, with 4 bases between. The germline V gene has CDR1 SGHAT and CDR2 FQNNGV. The CDR3 bases are TGTGCCAGCAGCTTAGAGGCATATAATTCACCCCTCCACTTT. Its protein is CASSLEAYNSPLHF. The variable domain in full, completed from reference TRBV11-2 and TRBJ1-6, reads EAGVAQSPRYKIIEKRQSVAFWCNPISGHATLYWYQQILGQGPKLLIQFQNNGVVDDSQLPKDRFSAERLKGVDSTLKIQPAKLEDSAVYLCASSLEAYNSPLHFGNGTRLTVT.

The chain uses TRBV28 and TRBJ2-7; a weak D match, TRBD2 (5 bases). CDR1 and CDR2 (germline): MDHEN, SYDVKM. CDR3 length: 15 residues. The V gene lost 4 bases and the J gene lost 1 base, with 14 bases spanning the gap. The CDR3 nucleotides are TGTGCCAGCAGTTCCCCGGGCCGAGGGTCCTACGAGCAGTACTTC. It yields the protein CASSSPGRGSYEQYF.

This clone was observed once. This rearrangement joins TRBV20-1 to TRBJ1-1; the D is unclear. V lost 3 bases and J lost 4, with 9 bases in between. Germline CDR1 is DFQATT and CDR2 is SNEGSKA (reference sequence). The CDR3 has 12 residues. The DNA for the CDR3 is TGCAGTGCTAGTAGGGTTTCCACTGAAGCTTTCTTT. It yields the protein CSASRVSTEAFF.

The chain has TRBV9 and TRBJ1-1; D not resolved. V shed 0 bases and J shed 0 bases, with 9 bases lying between them. The CDR3 covers 15 residues. CDR1 SGDLS and CDR2 YYNGEE come from the germline V gene. This CDR3 is CASSVDAAMNTEAFF. The CDR3 DNA reads as TGTGCCAGCAGCGTAGACGCTGCGATGAACACTGAAGCTTTCTTT.

The chain links TRBV11-3 to TRBJ1-1; D gene uncertain. The V end lost 0 bases, the J end lost 7 bases, and 9 bases lay between the germline ends. The CDR3 consists of 13 residues. Germline CDR1 is SGHNT and CDR2 is YENEEA. The DNA of the CDR3 is TGTGCCAGCAGCTTAGATCTGGGCAGTGAAGCTTTCTTT. Its protein product is CASSLDLGSEAFF.

This sequence joins TRBV5-1 and TRBJ1-6; 8 nucleotides match TRBD1. From germline, CDR1 is SGHRS and CDR2 YFSETQ. The length of the CDR3 is 16 residues. The V segment lost 0 bases and the J segment 7 bases; nucleotides outside the gene matches: 6. CDR3 residues: CASSLGRDRLNSPLHF. CDR3 coding DNA: TGCGCCAGCAGCTTGGGCCGGGACAGGCTAAATTCACCCCTCCACTTT.

The chain links TRBV18 to TRBJ1-1; D is ambiguous. Trimming took off 3 bases at V and 1 base at J, with 9 bases between the two ends. The CDR3 extends over 14 amino acids. The germline V gene encodes CDR1 KGHSH and CDR2 LQKENI. The CDR3 DNA sequence: TGTGCCAGCTCACCGTCACAGAAGAACACTGAAGCTTTCTTT. It yields the protein CASSPSQKNTEAFF.

The sample holds one count of this clone. The gene calls are TRBV5-1 and TRBJ2-3, with D possibly matching TRBD1 (5 bases). Germline lookup yields CDR1 SGHRS and CDR2 YFSETQ. Trimming cost V 5 bases and J 4 bases, with 11 bases left between them. The CDR3 is 13 amino acids. This chain's CDR3 is CASSSQGADTQYF. The CDR3 DNA reads TGCGCCAGCAGTTCGCAGGGTGCAGATACGCAGTATTTT.

The chain has TRBV20-1 and TRBJ2-5; D is ambiguous. Germline V gene lookup returns CDR1 DFQATT and CDR2 SNEGSKA (reference sequence). Trimming took 3 bases from V and 4 from J, leaving 3 bases between them. This CDR3 is built from 10 residues. The CDR3 region has the DNA TGCAGTGCTAGGATAGAGACCCAGTACTTC. Amino acids: CSARIETQYF.

The chain links TRBV7-2 to TRBJ2-1, with TRBD2 identical over 8 bases. V shed 7 bases, J shed 1 base, and the junction held 15 bases outside the gene matches. Germline V CDR1 and CDR2: SGHTA, FQGNSA. This CDR3 has 18 amino acids. The CDR3 sequence: CASTVKIGGGRSYNEQFF. For the CDR3, the DNA is TGTGCCAGCACCGTAAAAATCGGGGGGGGCCGGTCCTACAATGAGCAGTTCTTC.

The rearrangement joins TRBV27 to TRBJ2-1; a possible D gene is TRBD1 (6 bases). Germline V CDR1 and CDR2: MNHEY, SMNVEV (reference sequence). The CDR3 has 16 residues. Trimming took 3 bases from V and 7 from J, leaving 19 bases between them. CDR3 DNA sequence: TGTGCCAGCAGTTTCGAAACAGGGACCTTTTGGAATGAGCAGTTCTTC. It codes for CASSFETGTFWNEQFF.

This sequence joins TRBV20-1 and TRBJ1-1; D is unclear. The CDR3 sequence is 12 residues long. Trimming shortened V by 3 bases and J by 4 bases, and 9 bases separated the two germline ends. Germline values: CDR1 DFQATT, CDR2 SNEGSKA (reference sequence). The CDR3 DNA follows: TGCAGTGCTAGTCGAGAGATCACTGAAGCTTTCTTT. Translated: CSASREITEAFF.

The CDR3 sequence: CASSEYQSYNEQFF. The CDR3 DNA follows: TGCGCCAGCAGTGAGTACCAATCCTACAATGAGCAGTTCTTC. This chain links TRBV10-2 with TRBJ2-1; D gene unclear. Germline CDR1 reads WSHSY; CDR2 reads SAAADI. This CDR3 region has 14 residues. V lost 1 base to trimming and J lost 1 base, with 5 bases between them.